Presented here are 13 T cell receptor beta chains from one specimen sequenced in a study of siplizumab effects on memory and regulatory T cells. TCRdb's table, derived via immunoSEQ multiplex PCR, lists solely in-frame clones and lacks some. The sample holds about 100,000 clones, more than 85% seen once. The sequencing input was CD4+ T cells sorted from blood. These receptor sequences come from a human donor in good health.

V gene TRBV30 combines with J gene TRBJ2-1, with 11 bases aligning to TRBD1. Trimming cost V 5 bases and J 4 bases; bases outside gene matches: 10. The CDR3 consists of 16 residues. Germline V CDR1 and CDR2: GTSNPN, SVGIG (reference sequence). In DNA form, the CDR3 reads TGTGCCTGGTGCCCCTGGGGGACAGGGGGGTACAATGAGCAGTTCTTC. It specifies CAWCPWGTGGYNEQFF.

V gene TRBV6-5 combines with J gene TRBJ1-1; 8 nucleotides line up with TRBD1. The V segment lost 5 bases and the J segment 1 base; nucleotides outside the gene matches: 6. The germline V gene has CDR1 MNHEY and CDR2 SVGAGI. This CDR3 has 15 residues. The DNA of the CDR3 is TGTGCCAGCAGTAAGACAGGGGAGTGGAACACTGAAGCTTTCTTT. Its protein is CASSKTGEWNTEAFF.

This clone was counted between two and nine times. The CDR3 nucleotides read TGCAGCCAACTTCATGCAGTGAACACTGAAGCTTTCTTT. Translation gives CSQLHAVNTEAFF. J is TRBJ1-1 and V is TRBV29-1; D uncertain. V lost 8 bases, J lost 0 bases, and 13 bases lay in between. Germline loops: CDR1 SQVTM, CDR2 ANQGSEA. The CDR3 length is 13 residues.

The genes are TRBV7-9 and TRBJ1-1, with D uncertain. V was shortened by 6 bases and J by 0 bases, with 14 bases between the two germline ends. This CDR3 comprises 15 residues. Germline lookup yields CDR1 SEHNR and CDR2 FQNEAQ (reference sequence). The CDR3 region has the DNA TGTGCCAGCAGATCCTTCCTCCCAGTGAACACTGAAGCTTTCTTT. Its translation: CASRSFLPVNTEAFF.

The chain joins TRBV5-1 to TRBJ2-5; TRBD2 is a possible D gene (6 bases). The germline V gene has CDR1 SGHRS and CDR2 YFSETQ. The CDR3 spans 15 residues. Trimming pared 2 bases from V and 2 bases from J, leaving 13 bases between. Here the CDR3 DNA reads TGCGCCAGCAGCTTATCGGGGGTTCAACAAGAGACCCAGTACTTC. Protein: CASSLSGVQQETQYF. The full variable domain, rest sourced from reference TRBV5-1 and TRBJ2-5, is KAGVTQTPRYLIKTRGQQVTLSCSPISGHRSVSWYQQTPGQGLQFLFEYFSETQRNKGNFPGRFSGRQFSNSRSEMNVSTLELGDSALYLCASSLSGVQQETQYFGPGTRLLVL.

CDR3 coding DNA: TGTGCCAGTAGTTTTAGGGGGAACACTGAAGCTTTCTTT. Protein: CASSFRGNTEAFF. The chain recombines TRBV19 with TRBJ1-1, with D perhaps matching TRBD1 (5 bases). This CDR3 comprises 13 residues. V was shortened by 5 bases and J by 1 base, with 8 bases between the two germline ends. CDR1 and CDR2 from the germline V gene are LNHDA and SQIVND (reference sequence).

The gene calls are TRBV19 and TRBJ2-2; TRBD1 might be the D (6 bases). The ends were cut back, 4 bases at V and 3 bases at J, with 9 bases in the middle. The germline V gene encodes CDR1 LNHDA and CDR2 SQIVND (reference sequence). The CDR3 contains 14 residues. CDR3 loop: CASSRGQYTGELFF. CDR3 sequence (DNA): TGTGCCAGTAGTAGGGGGCAGTACACCGGGGAGCTGTTTTTT.

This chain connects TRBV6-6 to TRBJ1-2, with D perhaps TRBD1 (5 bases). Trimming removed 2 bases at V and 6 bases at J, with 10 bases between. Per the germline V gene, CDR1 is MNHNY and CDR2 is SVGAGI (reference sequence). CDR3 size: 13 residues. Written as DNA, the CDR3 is TGTGCCAGCAGTTACCGGGGCACGCATGGCTACACCTTC. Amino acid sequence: CASSYRGTHGYTF.

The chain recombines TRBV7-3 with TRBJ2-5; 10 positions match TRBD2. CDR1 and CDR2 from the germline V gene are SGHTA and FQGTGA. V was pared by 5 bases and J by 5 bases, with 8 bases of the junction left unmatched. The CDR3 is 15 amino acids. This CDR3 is CASSPNAGLAETQYF. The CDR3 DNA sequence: TGTGCCAGCAGCCCTAATGCGGGACTAGCGGAGACCCAGTACTTC.

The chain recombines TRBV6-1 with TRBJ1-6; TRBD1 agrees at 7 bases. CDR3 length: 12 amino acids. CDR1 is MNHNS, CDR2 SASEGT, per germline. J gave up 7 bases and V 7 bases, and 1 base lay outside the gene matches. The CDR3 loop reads CASKGANSPLHF. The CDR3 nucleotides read TGTGCCAGCAAGGGGGCGAATTCACCCCTCCACTTT.

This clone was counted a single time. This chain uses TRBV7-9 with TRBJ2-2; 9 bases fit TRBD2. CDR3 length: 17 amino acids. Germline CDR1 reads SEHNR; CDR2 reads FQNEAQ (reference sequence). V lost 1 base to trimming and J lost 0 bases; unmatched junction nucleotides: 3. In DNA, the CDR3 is TGTGCCAGCAGCTTAGGATCTAGCGGGGCGAACACCGGGGAGCTGTTTTTT. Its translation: CASSLGSSGANTGELFF.

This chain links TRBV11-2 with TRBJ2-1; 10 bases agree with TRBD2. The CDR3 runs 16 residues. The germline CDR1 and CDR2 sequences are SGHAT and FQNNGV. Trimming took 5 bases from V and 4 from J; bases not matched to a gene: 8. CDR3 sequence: CASSAATSGTYNEQFF. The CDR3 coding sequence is TGTGCCAGCAGCGCAGCCACTAGCGGGACTTACAATGAGCAGTTCTTC.

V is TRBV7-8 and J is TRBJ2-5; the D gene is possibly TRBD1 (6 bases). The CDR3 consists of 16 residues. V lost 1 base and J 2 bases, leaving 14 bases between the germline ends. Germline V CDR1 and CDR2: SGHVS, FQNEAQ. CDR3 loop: CASSLEANRGQETQYF. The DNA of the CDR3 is TGTGCCAGCAGCTTAGAGGCCAATAGGGGGCAAGAGACCCAGTACTTC.